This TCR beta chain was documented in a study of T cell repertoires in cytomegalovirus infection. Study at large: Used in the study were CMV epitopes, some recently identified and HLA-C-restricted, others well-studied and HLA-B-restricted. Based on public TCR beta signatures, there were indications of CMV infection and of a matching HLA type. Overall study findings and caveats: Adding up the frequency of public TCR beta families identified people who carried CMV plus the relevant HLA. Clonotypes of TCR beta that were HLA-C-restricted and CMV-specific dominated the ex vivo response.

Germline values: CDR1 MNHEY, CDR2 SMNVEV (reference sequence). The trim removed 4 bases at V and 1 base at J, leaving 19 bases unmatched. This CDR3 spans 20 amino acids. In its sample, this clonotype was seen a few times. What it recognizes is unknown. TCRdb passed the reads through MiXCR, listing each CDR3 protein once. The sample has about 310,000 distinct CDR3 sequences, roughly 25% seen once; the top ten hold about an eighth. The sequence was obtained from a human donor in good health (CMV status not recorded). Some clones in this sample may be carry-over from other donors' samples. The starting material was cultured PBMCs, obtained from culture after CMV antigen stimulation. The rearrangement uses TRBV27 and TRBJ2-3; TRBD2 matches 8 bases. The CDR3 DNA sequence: TGTGCCAGCAGTTACGTGGGGCCGGGAGGGCCCTTAGTCCGCACAGATACGCAGTATTTT. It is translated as CASSYVGPGGPLVRTDTQYF.